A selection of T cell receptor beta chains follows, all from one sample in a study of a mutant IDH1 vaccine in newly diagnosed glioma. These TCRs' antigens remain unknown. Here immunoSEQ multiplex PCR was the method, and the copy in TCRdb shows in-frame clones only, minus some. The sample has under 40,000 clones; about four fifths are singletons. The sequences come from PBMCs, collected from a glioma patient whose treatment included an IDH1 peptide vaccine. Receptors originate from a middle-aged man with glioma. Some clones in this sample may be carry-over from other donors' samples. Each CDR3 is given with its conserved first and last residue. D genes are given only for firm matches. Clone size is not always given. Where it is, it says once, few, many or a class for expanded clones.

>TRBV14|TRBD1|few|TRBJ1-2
CASSQDSIRDRGYTF
TGTGCCAGCAGCCAAGATAGCATCCGGGACAGAGGCTACACCTTC
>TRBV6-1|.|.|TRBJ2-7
CASSVSTPGDDEQYF
TGTGCCAGCAGTGTATCGACCCCTGGGGACGACGAGCAGTACTTC
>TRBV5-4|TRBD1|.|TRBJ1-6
CASSAYRGTENSPLHF
TGTGCCAGCAGCGCGTACAGGGGAACGGAAAATTCACCCCTCCACTTT
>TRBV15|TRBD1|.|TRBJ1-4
CATSLMTGENEKLFF
TGTGCCACCAGCTTGATGACAGGGGAGAATGAAAAACTGTTTTTT
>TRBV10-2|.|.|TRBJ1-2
CASSDSPYGYTF
TGCGCCAGCAGTGATAGCCCCTATGGCTACACCTTC
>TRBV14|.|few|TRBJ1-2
CASSQARGTGYTF
TGTGCCAGCAGCCAGGCCAGGGGAACGGGCTACACCTTC
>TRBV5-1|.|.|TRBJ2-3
CASSFGTSSSTDTQYF
TGCGCCAGCAGCTTCGGGACTTCCTCTAGCACAGATACGCAGTATTTT
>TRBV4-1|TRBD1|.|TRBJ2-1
CASSQDPGTGGNEQFF
TGCGCCAGCAGCCAAGATCCAGGTACAGGGGGCAATGAGCAGTTCTTC
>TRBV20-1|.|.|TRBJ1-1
CSAIDSTEAFF
TGCAGTGCAATAGACTCCACTGAAGCTTTCTTT
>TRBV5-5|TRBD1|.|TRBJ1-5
CASSPQGARDQPQHF
TGTGCCAGCAGCCCACAGGGGGCGCGGGATCAGCCCCAGCATTTT